This T cell receptor (beta chain) is from a study of response to subunit inactivated influenza vaccine. The CDR3 is made up of 18 amino acids. Trimming cost V 2 bases and J 2 bases; bases outside gene matches: 14. Germline V CDR1 and CDR2: LGHDT, YNNKEL (reference sequence). This clonotype was seen a handful of times. What it binds is unknown. Points from the study as a whole: Few new T cells, the authors suggested, are recruited by each seasonal influenza vaccination.

TCRdb re-called the RT-PCR reads with MiXCR, one entry per CDR3 protein. The sample lists some 540,000 distinct CDR3 sequences, around 25% occurring once. The sample was also linked to a second study, of T cells expressing NK-cell markers. Turning to that study: TCR beta cDNA was made by 5'RACE template switching with UMIs. Each TCR beta repertoire originated in sorted T cells that were CD3+CD56+NKG2C+, CD3+CD56+NKG2C- or CD3+CD56-NKG2C+. In roughly six donors, dominant CD3+CD56+NKG2C+ clonotypes ranked among the top 10 CD8+ clonotypes. Researchers report these clonotypes also headed the CD3+CD56-NKG2C+ fraction in a handful of donors.

Sequenced here: CD4+ T cells sorted from PBMCs, sampled approximately 13 days after vaccination. The origin of this receptor is a man in his fifties or sixties who received an inactivated influenza vaccine. The chain joins TRBV3-1 to TRBJ2-7; 8 positions agree with TRBD1. CDR3 DNA: TGTGCCAGCAGCCAAAAAGGGCAGGACAGGGCCCCCACCTACGAGCAGTACTTC. Protein sequence: CASSQKGQDRAPTYEQYF.